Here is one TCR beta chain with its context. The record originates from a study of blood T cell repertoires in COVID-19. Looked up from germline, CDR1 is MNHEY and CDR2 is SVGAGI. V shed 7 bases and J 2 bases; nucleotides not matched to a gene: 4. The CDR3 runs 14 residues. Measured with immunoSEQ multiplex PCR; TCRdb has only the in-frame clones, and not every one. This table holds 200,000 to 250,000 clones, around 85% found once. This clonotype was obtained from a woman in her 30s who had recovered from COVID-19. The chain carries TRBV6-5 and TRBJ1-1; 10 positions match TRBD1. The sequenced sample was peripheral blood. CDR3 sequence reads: CASITTGGNTEAFF. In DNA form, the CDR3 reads TGTGCCAGCATTACGACAGGGGGCAACACTGAAGCTTTCTTT.